These 27 T cell receptor beta chains originate from one sample sequenced in a study of T cell changes during pregnancy in multiple sclerosis. The assay was immunoSEQ multiplex PCR, and TCRdb's table has in-frame clones only and misses some. The repertoire holds roughly 35,000 clones, with about nine tenths as singletons. Specimen: CD8+ T cells from peripheral blood mononuclear cells, collected after pregnancy. All receptors derive from a female donor with multiple sclerosis, enrolled in a pregnancy study.

The V call is TRBV7-8, the J call TRBJ1-5; possibly TRBD1 for D (5 bases). The CDR3 is made up of 18 amino acids. Germline V gene lookup returns CDR1 SGHVS and CDR2 FQNEAQ. With 4 bases removed from V and 6 bases from J, the gap between germline ends came to 25 bases. The CDR3 is CASSSDERTLAWIQPQHF. As DNA, the CDR3 is TGTGCCAGCAGCTCCGATGAAAGGACACTGGCGTGGATTCAGCCCCAGCATTTT. Full variable domain (rest looked up from reference TRBV7-8 and TRBJ1-5): GAGVSQSPRYKVAKRGQDVALRCDPISGHVSLFWYQQALGQGPEFLTYFQNEAQLDKSGLPSDRFFAERPEGSVSTLKIQRTQQEDSAVYLCASSSDERTLAWIQPQHFGDGTRLSIL.

J is TRBJ2-3 and V is TRBV11-1, with 9 bases that match TRBD2. The CDR3 totals 19 residues. Unmatched junction bases numbered 14, after V lost 2 bases and J lost 2 bases. CDR1 and CDR2 from the germline V gene are SGHAT and FQDESV (reference sequence). The CDR3 DNA sequence: TGTGCCAGCAGCTTACCCTCGGGGGAGCGGGGGGCATACACAGATACGCAGTATTTT. Protein product: CASSLPSGERGAYTDTQYF.

The chain recombines TRBV10-3 with TRBJ2-7; 10 nucleotides align to TRBD1. Germline CDR1 and CDR2: ENHRY and SYGVKD. There are 12 residues in the CDR3. After removal of 10 bases from V and 2 bases from J, the junction contained 2 bases not matched to a gene. The chain's CDR3 is CATGQGAYEQYF. In DNA, the CDR3 is TGTGCCACCGGACAGGGGGCCTACGAGCAGTACTTC.

This rearrangement joins TRBV7-9 to TRBJ2-5; 11 nucleotides align to TRBD1. Per the germline V gene, CDR1 is SEHNR and CDR2 is FQNEAQ (reference sequence). The CDR3 covers 14 residues. V lost 5 bases and J lost 5; bases outside the gene matches: 4. The CDR3 coding sequence is TGTGCCAGCAGCCGGGACAGGGGGTTGGAGACCCAGTACTTC. Encoded protein: CASSRDRGLETQYF.

The rearrangement joins TRBV4-1 to TRBJ1-5, with D possibly matching TRBD1 (5 bases). Per the germline V gene, CDR1 is MGHRA and CDR2 is YSYEKL. V lost 0 bases to trimming and J lost 1 base, with 7 bases between them. This CDR3 region has 15 residues. The CDR3 DNA follows: TGCGCCAGCAGCCAAGAACAGGAGAGCAATCAGCCCCAGCATTTT. It codes for CASSQEQESNQPQHF.

The J gene is TRBJ2-7, the V gene TRBV15; tentative D call: TRBD2 (6 bases). CDR3 length: 13 residues. Trimming cost V 5 bases and J 6 bases, with 14 bases left between them. Germline V gene lookup returns CDR1 LNHNV and CDR2 YYDKDF (reference sequence). CDR3 loop: CATSLAKGFEQYF. CDR3 nucleotide sequence: TGTGCCACCAGCCTAGCGAAGGGTTTCGAGCAGTACTTC.

The chain combines TRBV28 with TRBJ1-4, with a weak D call TRBD1 (6 bases). Trimming removed 1 base at V and 8 bases at J, with 17 bases between. The length of the CDR3 is 16 residues. Per the germline V gene, CDR1 is MDHEN and CDR2 is SYDVKM. CDR3 bases: TGTGCCAGCAGTTTATACAGGGTCCCTCCAAGGGAAAAACTGTTTTTT. It encodes CASSLYRVPPREKLFF.

J is TRBJ1-2 and V is TRBV4-1, with 11 nucleotides matching TRBD1. Trimming took 4 bases from V and 0 from J; bases not matched to a gene: 7. The V gene's germline CDR1 is MGHRA and CDR2 YSYEKL. This CDR3 contains 17 residues. This chain's CDR3 is CASSPTGTGGANYGYTF. As DNA, the CDR3 is TGCGCCAGCAGCCCCACCGGGACAGGGGGTGCTAACTATGGCTACACCTTC.

The V gene is TRBV9, the J gene TRBJ1-1; TRBD1 matches 7 bases. CDR1 is SGDLS and CDR2 is YYNGEE in the germline V gene. V was pared by 4 bases and J by 0 bases, with 3 bases of the junction left unmatched. The CDR3 covers 14 residues. In DNA, the CDR3 is TGTGCCAGCAGCCTCGGGACAGTGAACACTGAAGCTTTCTTT. It translates to CASSLGTVNTEAFF.

The chain carries TRBV7-2 and TRBJ1-5, with D unclear. CDR3 length: 13 amino acids. Between the trimmed V and J ends, which lost 1 base and 5 bases, there was a span of 6 bases. Germline assignment: CDR1 SGHTA and CDR2 FQGNSA. The CDR3 loop is CASSLGLHQPQHF. CDR3 bases: TGTGCCAGCAGCTTAGGGCTCCATCAGCCCCAGCATTTT.

The genes are TRBV5-1 and TRBJ2-1, with TRBD2 identical over 7 bases. Germline V gene data show CDR1 as SGHRS and CDR2 as YFSETQ. The CDR3 is 16 amino acids. Unmatched junction bases numbered 5, after V lost 0 bases and J lost 2 bases. The CDR3 DNA is TGCGCCAGCAGCTTGGTGTCGGGGGGAGCCTACAATGAGCAGTTCTTC. It encodes CASSLVSGGAYNEQFF.

Only a few counts were recorded for this clone. The chain employs TRBV6-4 and TRBJ2-1, with 9 positions matching TRBD1. The germline V gene has CDR1 MRHNA and CDR2 SNTAGT. Trimming cost V 0 bases and J 14 bases; bases outside gene matches: 5. The CDR3 consists of 13 residues. The CDR3 DNA sequence: TGTGCCAGCAGTGACTCTGGGACAGGGCCGAAGTTCTTC. Translated, it gives CASSDSGTGPKFF.

This chain links TRBV6-5 with TRBJ1-4; 9 bases fit TRBD1. Germline loops: CDR1 MNHEY, CDR2 SVGAGI. The CDR3 totals 14 residues. V lost 2 bases, J lost 8 bases, and 3 bases stayed unmatched. The CDR3 DNA is TGTGCCAGCAGTTACGGACAGGGGAGAGAAAAACTGTTTTTT. It specifies CASSYGQGREKLFF.

The J gene is TRBJ2-7, the V gene TRBV27, with a possible D match to TRBD1 (6 bases). CDR1 and CDR2 (germline): MNHEY, SMNVEV (reference sequence). The CDR3 is made up of 14 amino acids. Trimming cost V 5 bases and J 6 bases, with 17 bases left between them. CDR3 coding DNA: TGTGCCAGCAGTCTTACAGGGATGGGTCTCGAGCAGTACTTC. Translation: CASSLTGMGLEQYF.

This clone has just one count. Mismatch with germline at one junction end may stem from a read error. V and J are TRBV6-1 and TRBJ2-7; D possibly corresponds to TRBD2 (6 bases). Germline V gene lookup returns CDR1 MNHNS and CDR2 SASEGT. This CDR3 is built from 12 residues. DNA for the CDR3: TGTGCCAGCAGTGGCGCGGGGCGGGACGGTCCCTTC. Translation: CASSGAGRDGPF.

The rearrangement joins TRBV19 to TRBJ2-5; tentative D call: TRBD1 (5 bases). V lost 3 bases, J lost 3 bases, and 14 bases lay in between. From germline, CDR1 is LNHDA and CDR2 SQIVND (reference sequence). This CDR3 has 15 residues. For the CDR3, the DNA is TGTGCCAGTAGTATGGCGGAAGGGGCCGAAGAGACCCAGTACTTC. Protein: CASSMAEGAEETQYF.

This rearrangement joins TRBV7-2 to TRBJ1-6, with a tentative D call TRBD1 (6 bases). Germline CDR1 is SGHTA and CDR2 is FQGNSA. V lost 2 bases to trimming and J lost 9 bases, with 14 bases between them. The CDR3 totals 15 residues. The CDR3 nucleotides are TGTGCCAGCAGCTTAACAGGGACTACCTTTTCACCCCTCCACTTT. Amino acids: CASSLTGTTFSPLHF.

The chain carries TRBV5-6 and TRBJ2-2, with TRBD2 identical over 7 bases. The CDR3 totals 14 residues. The V gene's germline CDR1 is SGHDT and CDR2 YYEEEE. The trim removed 4 bases at V and 6 bases at J, leaving 6 bases unmatched. CDR3 sequence reads: CASSPVRGAGELFF. CDR3 coding DNA: TGTGCCAGCAGCCCCGTCCGGGGGGCCGGGGAGCTGTTTTTT.

The chain combines TRBV9 with TRBJ2-1, with 9 positions matching TRBD2. Germline trimming cut 4 bases from V and 8 bases from J; bases unmatched to any gene: 10. The CDR3 covers 15 residues. In germline, CDR1 is SGDLS, CDR2 YYNGEE. The CDR3 DNA sequence: TGTGCCAGCAGCCGGAGCGGGGGGAATTTGGATGAGCAGTTCTTC. Amino acids: CASSRSGGNLDEQFF.

This chain joins TRBV9 and TRBJ1-2; 11 bases are shared with TRBD1. The ends lost 3 bases at V and 0 bases at J; junction bases unmatched: 10. Germline CDR1 reads SGDLS; CDR2 reads YYNGEE. There are 18 residues in the CDR3. CDR3 residues: CASSAGRDRGAANYGYTF. CDR3 DNA: TGTGCCAGCAGCGCTGGGAGGGACAGGGGGGCAGCTAACTATGGCTACACCTTC.

This clone was seen only once. The J gene is TRBJ1-1, the V gene TRBV9; 10 positions match TRBD1. V lost 4 bases, J lost 3 bases, and 6 bases stayed unmatched. The V gene's germline CDR1 is SGDLS and CDR2 YYNGEE. The CDR3 runs 15 residues. The CDR3 here is CASSSRGTGDTEAFF. The CDR3, as DNA: TGTGCCAGCAGCTCTAGGGGGACAGGGGACACTGAAGCTTTCTTT.

The V call is TRBV19, the J call TRBJ1-2, with D possibly matching TRBD1 (5 bases). V was shortened by 3 bases and J by 6 bases, with 20 bases between the two germline ends. This CDR3 has 16 residues. Germline assignment: CDR1 LNHDA and CDR2 SQIVND (reference sequence). The CDR3 DNA sequence: TGTGCCAGTAGTATTGGACTACAGGTTATGAGCAATGGCTACACCTTC. This translates into CASSIGLQVMSNGYTF.

The gene calls are TRBV5-1 and TRBJ2-3; D remains unclear. V lost 8 bases and J 3 bases, leaving 7 bases between the germline ends. CDR1 and CDR2 from the germline V gene are SGHRS and YFSETQ. This CDR3 has 11 residues. The CDR3, as DNA: TGCGCCAGAGCCCCGACAGATACGCAGTATTTT. It codes for CARAPTDTQYF.

This chain uses TRBV4-1 with TRBJ2-1; 8 positions agree with TRBD2. V gave up 0 bases and J gave up 9 bases; unmatched junction bases: 10. The CDR3 sequence is 16 residues long. Per the germline V gene, CDR1 is MGHRA and CDR2 is YSYEKL. The CDR3 sequence: CASSQDLAGSPGEQFF. CDR3 nucleotides: TGCGCCAGCAGCCAAGACTTAGCGGGGTCACCTGGTGAGCAGTTCTTC.

The chain links TRBV19 to TRBJ2-7; 8 nucleotides agree with TRBD2. Germline trimming cut 3 bases from V and 0 bases from J; bases unmatched to any gene: 4. The CDR3 covers 15 residues. CDR1 is LNHDA and CDR2 is SQIVND in the germline V gene (reference sequence). In DNA, the CDR3 is TGTGCCAGTAGTATCGGTAGCGGGGCCTCCTACGAGCAGTACTTC. This encodes CASSIGSGASYEQYF.

The chain joins TRBV7-9 to TRBJ2-3; 9 bases align to TRBD2. The CDR3 spans 16 residues. Trimming at V came to 5 bases and at J to 1 base, leaving 7 bases not matched to a gene. Germline V gene sequence: CDR1 SEHNR, CDR2 FQNEAQ (reference sequence). This chain's CDR3 is CASSPPSGVRTDTQYF. CDR3 nucleotides: TGTGCCAGCAGCCCACCTAGCGGGGTCCGCACAGATACGCAGTATTTT. Based on the CDR3 plus reference TRBV7-9 and TRBJ2-3, the full variable domain is DTGVSQNPRHKITKRGQNVTFRCDPISEHNRLYWYRQTLGQGPEFLTYFQNEAQLEKSRLLSDRFSAERPKGSFSTLEIQRTEQGDSAMYLCASSPPSGVRTDTQYFGPGTRLTVL.

The rearrangement uses TRBV19 and TRBJ1-1; D unclear. Trimming stripped 2 bases from V and 0 bases from J, with 7 bases between. This CDR3 has 14 amino acids. Germline V gene sequence: CDR1 LNHDA, CDR2 SQIVND (reference sequence). DNA for the CDR3: TGTGCCAGTAGTATAAACAGCCTGAACACTGAAGCTTTCTTT. This encodes CASSINSLNTEAFF. Together with reference TRBV19 and TRBJ1-1, the CDR3 gives the full variable domain: DGGITQSPKYLFRKEGQNVTLSCEQNLNHDAMYWYRQDPGQGLRLIYYSQIVNDFQKGDIAEGYSVSREKKESFPLTVTSAQKNPTAFYLCASSINSLNTEAFFGQGTRLTVV.